One and the same sample provided the 29 T cell receptor beta chains below, sequenced in a study of T cell repertoires in cytomegalovirus infection. The antigens these receptors bind are not known. Using its own MiXCR run on the reads, TCRdb lists one record per CDR3 protein. Among 71,000 or so distinct CDR3 sequences, 20% to 25% were seen once, and the ten largest hold about 72%. The material sequenced was CD8+ T cells from cultured PBMCs, taken from culture after CMV antigen stimulation. These receptors were taken from a human donor in good health (CMV status not recorded). Some clones in this sample may be carry-over from other donors' samples.

The chain uses TRBV9 and TRBJ1-4, with D uncertain. The CDR3 is 17 amino acids. V was clipped by 4 bases and J by 3 bases, with 19 bases between them. Germline lookup yields CDR1 SGDLS and CDR2 YYNGEE. CDR3 protein: CASSPRPGLTANEKLFF. The CDR3 region has the DNA TGTGCCAGCAGCCCCCGTCCGGGATTAACAGCTAATGAAAAACTGTTTTTT.

V is TRBV7-3 and J is TRBJ2-7, with D perhaps assigned TRBD1 or TRBD2 (5 bases each). Trimming cost V 10 bases and J 0 bases, with 10 bases left between them. The CDR3 consists of 12 residues. The germline gives CDR1 SGHTA, CDR2 FQGTGA. CDR3 residues: CAIAGGSYEQYF. The DNA for the CDR3 is TGTGCCATAGCTGGGGGCTCCTACGAGCAGTACTTC. Using reference TRBV7-3 and TRBJ2-7 for the parts outside the CDR3, the full variable domain is GAGVSQTPSNKVTEKGKYVELRCDPISGHTALYWYRQSLGQGPEFLIYFQGTGAADDSGLPNDRFFAVRPEGSVSTLKIQRTERGDSAVYLCAIAGGSYEQYFGPGTRLTVT.

The rearrangement joins TRBV28 to TRBJ2-5, with 11 bases lining up with TRBD2. V shed 7 bases and J 5 bases; nucleotides not matched to a gene: 9. The CDR3 totals 15 residues. Germline-derived CDR1 and CDR2 are MDHEN and SYDVKM. The CDR3 loop reads CASTLLAGGGETQYF. CDR3 DNA: TGTGCCAGCACCCTTCTAGCGGGGGGCGGGGAGACCCAGTACTTC.

The chain employs TRBV7-9 and TRBJ2-5; 7 bases align to TRBD1. Trimming at V came to 4 bases and at J to 1 base, leaving 3 bases not matched to a gene. Per germline, CDR1 SEHNR and CDR2 FQNEAQ (reference sequence). This CDR3 contains 14 residues. CDR3 bases: TGTGCCAGCAGCTCGACAGGGATCCAAGAGACCCAGTACTTC. Translated: CASSSTGIQETQYF.

The chain employs TRBV7-8 and TRBJ2-1; 8 bases are a match to TRBD2. This CDR3 region has 14 residues. Looked up from germline, CDR1 is SGHVS and CDR2 is FQNEAQ. The V gene end was trimmed by 0 bases and the J gene end by 7 bases; junction bases not matched to a gene: 2. The CDR3 DNA follows: TGTGCCAGCAGCTTAGCGGCGGGGGGTAATGAGCAGTTCTTC. Translating gives CASSLAAGGNEQFF.

The chain employs TRBV7-9 and TRBJ1-1; D gene unclear. Germline V gene lookup returns CDR1 SEHNR and CDR2 FQNEAQ (reference sequence). The CDR3 runs to 14 residues. Between the trimmed V and J ends, which lost 0 bases and 3 bases, there was a span of 8 bases. The CDR3 sequence: CASSLARSDTEAFF. The CDR3 nucleotides read TGTGCCAGCAGCTTAGCGCGTAGCGACACTGAAGCTTTCTTT.

This clonotype has only a few counts. The chain links TRBV7-9 to TRBJ2-1; 8 bases line up with TRBD2. Germline trimming cut 4 bases from V and 0 bases from J; bases unmatched to any gene: 8. CDR1 and CDR2 (germline): SEHNR, FQNEAQ (reference sequence). The CDR3 spans 17 residues. The CDR3 DNA sequence: TGTGCCAGCAGCTCTCCCGGGGGGGGCAGCTCCTACAATGAGCAGTTCTTC. This sequence encodes CASSSPGGGSSYNEQFF.

This clonotype appeared many times. This chain joins TRBV4-1 and TRBJ1-5, with TRBD1 identical over 9 bases. J lost 6 bases, V lost 4 bases, and 7 bases had no gene match. The CDR3 extends over 15 amino acids. Germline CDR1 MGHRA, CDR2 YSYEKL. CDR3 in DNA: TGCGCCAGCAGCCCCCCTGGGACAGGGCTTCAGCCCCAGCATTTT. This encodes CASSPPGTGLQPQHF.

In its sample, this clonotype was seen a few times. The genes are TRBV7-8 and TRBJ1-4, with TRBD1 as a possible D gene (5 bases). This CDR3 contains 12 residues. Looked up from germline, CDR1 is SGHVS and CDR2 is FQNEAQ. CDR3 in amino acids: CASGLGGEKLFF. The CDR3 nucleotides are TGTGCGTCGGGACTCGGGGGTGAAAAACTGTTTTTT.

The table lists this clonotype with a few counts. One end of the junction varies from germline; a read error may be responsible. The gene calls are TRBV7-9 and TRBJ1-2, with D possibly being TRBD1 (6 bases). The CDR3 has 12 residues. The germline V gene has CDR1 SEHNR and CDR2 FQNEAQ (reference sequence). CDR3: CASSLGQNGYTF. The CDR3 bases are TGTGCCAGCAGTTTAGGACAGAATGGCTACACCTTC. The full variable domain, in which reference TRBV7-9 and TRBJ1-2 provide the parts outside the CDR3, is DTGVSQNPRHKITKRGQNVTFRCDPISEHNRLYWYRQTLGQGPEFLTYFQNEAQLEKSRLLSDRFSAERPKGSFSTLEIQRTEQGDSAMYLCASSLGQNGYTFGSGTRLTVV.

This clonotype showed up many times. V gene TRBV7-8 combines with J gene TRBJ2-2, with 9 positions matching TRBD1. The CDR3 consists of 14 residues. After removal of 7 bases from V and 6 bases from J, the junction contained 6 bases not matched to a gene. Germline V CDR1 and CDR2: SGHVS, FQNEAQ. The CDR3 region has the DNA TGTGCCAGCATCCCCGGGACAGGGCCCGGGGAGCTGTTTTTT. Protein sequence: CASIPGTGPGELFF.

The chain uses TRBV5-5 and TRBJ1-5; D uncertain. V lost 0 bases to trimming and J lost 0 bases, with 13 bases between them. The CDR3 is 17 amino acids. Germline values: CDR1 SGHKS, CDR2 YYEKEE (reference sequence). CDR3 DNA sequence: TGTGCCAGCAGCTTGGTTGCACAGCCCACTAGCAATCAGCCCCAGCATTTT. It translates to CASSLVAQPTSNQPQHF. Full variable domain (rest looked up from reference TRBV5-5 and TRBJ1-5): DAGVTQSPTHLIKTRGQQVTLRCSPISGHKSVSWYQQVLGQGPQFIFQYYEKEERGRGNFPDRFSARQFPNYSSELNVNALLLGDSALYLCASSLVAQPTSNQPQHFGDGTRLSIL.

Worth noting for this clonotype: Being one base from a much bigger clone, this may be a read error. This chain connects TRBV7-2 to TRBJ1-1, with a possible D match to TRBD1 (5 bases). The germline V and J ends were trimmed by 7 bases and 0 bases, with 15 bases remaining between them. The CDR3 consists of 15 residues. Germline CDR1 and CDR2: SGHTA and FQGNSA. CDR3 DNA: TGTGCCAGCACCTCCAGGGCGGGGATGAACACTGAAGCTTTCTTT. Translating it yields CASTSRAGMNTEAFF.

The genes are TRBV5-5 and TRBJ1-2, with D perhaps matching TRBD1 (5 bases). V shed 3 bases and J shed 2 bases, with 11 bases lying between them. The CDR3 covers 14 residues. The germline CDR1 and CDR2 sequences are SGHKS and YYEKEE (reference sequence). CDR3 DNA sequence: TGTGCCAGCAGCTCCGGGACGGTGAACTATGGCTACACCTTC. Its protein product is CASSSGTVNYGYTF.

CDR3 region: CASRRQGVNEQYF. CDR3 in DNA: TGTGCCAGCAGACGACAGGGGGTCAACGAGCAGTACTTC. The genes are TRBV6-5 and TRBJ2-7, with TRBD1 identical over 9 bases. The V gene's germline CDR1 is MNHEY and CDR2 SVGAGI. The CDR3 runs 13 residues. The V gene end was trimmed by 6 bases and the J gene end by 5 bases; junction bases not matched to a gene: 5.

This chain connects TRBV7-6 to TRBJ1-1; a possible D gene is TRBD1 (5 bases). V was pared by 3 bases and J by 7 bases, with 24 bases between. CDR3 size: 17 residues. CDR1 is SGHVS and CDR2 is FNYEAQ in the germline V gene. The CDR3 reads CASSFNVGQDTNLEAFF. CDR3 bases: TGTGCCAGCAGCTTCAACGTCGGCCAGGACACAAACCTTGAAGCTTTCTTT.

In this sample, this clonotype turned up a few times. The chain links TRBV7-8 to TRBJ1-5, with D possibly TRBD1 on 5 matching bases. This CDR3 is 13 amino acids long. V was cut by 2 bases and J by 6 bases, with 8 bases left in between. Germline V lookup: CDR1 SGHVS, CDR2 FQNEAQ. The CDR3 DNA follows: TGTGCCAGCAGCTTATTTGGGGGTCAGCCCCAGCATTTT. Translation: CASSLFGGQPQHF. Using reference TRBV7-8 and TRBJ1-5 for the parts outside the CDR3, the full variable domain is GAGVSQSPRYKVAKRGQDVALRCDPISGHVSLFWYQQALGQGPEFLTYFQNEAQLDKSGLPSDRFFAERPEGSVSTLKIQRTQQEDSAVYLCASSLFGGQPQHFGDGTRLSIL.

This chain links TRBV7-2 with TRBJ2-3; 10 bases align to TRBD2. This CDR3 has 15 amino acids. In germline, CDR1 is SGHTA, CDR2 FQGNSA. Unmatched junction bases numbered 9, after V lost 5 bases and J lost 7 bases. CDR3 nucleotides: TGTGCCAGCAGCCCTAGCGGGGGCCCCCCCTATACGCAGTATTTT. Translated: CASSPSGGPPYTQYF. The variable domain in full, completed from reference TRBV7-2 and TRBJ2-3, reads GAGVSQSPSNKVTEKGKDVELRCDPISGHTALYWYRQSLGQGLEFLIYFQGNSAPDKSGLPSDRFSAERTGGSVSTLTIQRTQQEDSAVYLCASSPSGGPPYTQYFGPGTRLTVL.

The chain employs TRBV7-6 and TRBJ1-2; D remains unclear. The CDR3 runs 15 residues. The ends were cut back, 4 bases at V and 1 base at J, with 13 bases in the middle. Looked up from germline, CDR1 is SGHVS and CDR2 is FNYEAQ. The CDR3 region is CASSSREGLNYGYTF. CDR3 nucleotides: TGTGCCAGCAGCTCGCGAGAGGGCCTTAACTATGGCTACACCTTC.

This clonotype was seen a few times. The chain combines TRBV20-1 with TRBJ1-2; D not certain. This CDR3 has 15 residues. Germline V gives CDR1 DFQATT, CDR2 SNEGSKA (reference sequence). Trimming pared 0 bases from V and 0 bases from J, leaving 11 bases between. This CDR3 is CSARDLDGTNYGYTF. Written as DNA, the CDR3 is TGCAGTGCTAGAGATCTGGACGGCACTAACTATGGCTACACCTTC.

V is TRBV7-9 and J is TRBJ2-7; TRBD1 or TRBD2 may be the D gene (5 bases each). Germline V gene data show CDR1 as SEHNR and CDR2 as FQNEAQ (reference sequence). This CDR3 is 14 amino acids long. The V and J ends lost 4 bases and 2 bases respectively, with 12 bases between them. CDR3 sequence reads: CASSSRDGAYEQYF. The CDR3 DNA reads TGTGCCAGCAGCTCCCGGGACGGAGCCTACGAGCAGTACTTC.

CDR3 DNA: TGTGCCAGCAGTTCCCTTGGGAGTGGGAATTCACCCCTCCACTTT. Its translation is CASSSLGSGNSPLHF. The V and J genes are TRBV28 and TRBJ1-6; D remains unclear. The CDR3 covers 15 residues. From germline, CDR1 is MDHEN and CDR2 SYDVKM. The V end was cut by 4 bases, the J end by 7 bases, with 14 bases between.

This clonotype was observed a few times. V and J are TRBV12-3 or TRBV12-4 and TRBJ2-3; D is unresolved. Trimming shortened V by 6 bases and J by 1 base, and 14 bases separated the two germline ends. This CDR3 region has 15 residues. The CDR3 is CASSRTRAGTDTQYF. The CDR3 nucleotides are TGTGCCAGCAGCCGAACCCGGGCCGGCACAGATACGCAGTATTTT.

By share of the sample, this clonotype is medium-sized. This chain connects TRBV7-9 to TRBJ1-1, with D possibly TRBD1 on 5 matching bases. The CDR3 loop spans 17 amino acids. Germline CDR1 reads SEHNR; CDR2 reads FQNEAQ (reference sequence). V gave up 7 bases and J gave up 4 bases, with 25 bases separating them. CDR3 region: CASTDHDSGGVGTEAFF. In nucleotides, the CDR3 is TGTGCCAGCACAGACCACGACAGCGGCGGGGTGGGCACTGAAGCTTTCTTT. The full variable domain, in which reference TRBV7-9 and TRBJ1-1 provide the parts outside the CDR3, is DTGVSQNPRHKITKRGQNVTFRCDPISEHNRLYWYRQTLGQGPEFLTYFQNEAQLEKSRLLSDRFSAERPKGSFSTLEIQRTEQGDSAMYLCASTDHDSGGVGTEAFFGQGTRLTVV.

The chain couples TRBV12-3 or TRBV12-4 to TRBJ1-2; the D gene is possibly TRBD1 (6 bases). The CDR3 totals 13 residues. Deletions cut 7 bases from V and 4 bases from J, with 13 bases between. CDR3 bases: TGTGCCAGCACTCTAGGGGGGCTCTATGGCTACACCTTC. It yields the protein CASTLGGLYGYTF.

J is TRBJ1-1 and V is TRBV27; unclear D gene. Germline lookup yields CDR1 MNHEY and CDR2 SMNVEV (reference sequence). The germline V and J ends were trimmed by 3 bases and 1 base, with 6 bases remaining between them. The CDR3 totals 13 residues. The CDR3 bases are TGTGCCAGCAGTTTCCCGGGGAACACTGAAGCTTTCTTT. This gives the protein CASSFPGNTEAFF.

The table lists this clonotype with a few counts. The chain recombines TRBV9 with TRBJ1-5; 8 nucleotides agree with TRBD1. Per germline, CDR1 SGDLS and CDR2 YYNGEE. The CDR3 is 15 amino acids. Trimming took 3 bases from V and 1 from J; bases not matched to a gene: 3. CDR3 in DNA: TGTGCCAGCAGCGCGACAGGGGTGAGCAATCAGCCCCAGCATTTT. Its protein is CASSATGVSNQPQHF.

A few counts support this clonotype. The chain employs TRBV4-3 and TRBJ1-4; no clear D gene. The V end was cut by 6 bases, the J end by 3 bases, with 14 bases between. Looked up from germline, CDR1 is LGHNA and CDR2 is YSLEER. The CDR3 has 15 residues. CDR3 amino acids: CASSPTYGSNEKLFF. Written as DNA, the CDR3 is TGCGCCAGCAGTCCAACATACGGATCTAATGAAAAACTGTTTTTT.

This clonotype was counted only a few times. This sequence joins TRBV10-2 and TRBJ2-1; D is possibly TRBD2 (6 bases). The germline CDR1 and CDR2 sequences are WSHSY and SAAADI. The V gene lost 3 bases and the J gene lost 7 bases, with 13 bases spanning the gap. This CDR3 contains 14 residues. CDR3 sequence reads: CASSESGGYNEQFF. Written as DNA, the CDR3 is TGCGCCAGCAGTGAAAGTGGGGGGTATAATGAGCAGTTCTTC.